These 25 T cell receptor beta chains were sequenced from one sample in a study of T cells in Graves' hyperthyroidism and ophthalmopathy. The source material, RNA transcripts, was used to amplify TCR beta CDR3 regions. An initial round of RT-PCR targeting the TCR CDR3 relied on the HTBI primer set. One entry per CDR3 protein, called by TCRdb with MiXCR from the multiplex PCR reads. Among around 340,000 distinct CDR3 sequences, about 18% were seen once, and the ten largest hold approximately 30%. Input material: blood. The receptors stem from a woman aged 30 to 39 with Graves' hyperthyroidism that later progressed to Graves' ophthalmopathy.

The chain has TRBV13 and TRBJ2-1; 12 nucleotides line up with TRBD2. Per germline, CDR1 PRHDT and CDR2 FYEKMQ (reference sequence). Trimming cost V 5 bases and J 8 bases; bases outside gene matches: 13. This CDR3 is 17 amino acids long. The CDR3 region has the DNA TGTGCCAGCAGCCCAACTAGCGGGAGGATTTGGGGGGATGAGCAGTTCTTC. It codes for CASSPTSGRIWGDEQFF.

In this sample, this clonotype turned up many times. The CDR3 loop reads CASSEIQRSSYNEQFF. In DNA, the CDR3 is TGTGCCAGCAGTGAAATACAGCGTAGCTCCTACAATGAGCAGTTCTTC. The chain carries TRBV2 and TRBJ2-1, with D unclear. The CDR3 has 16 amino acids. Germline V CDR1 and CDR2: SNHLY, FYNNEI. The V gene lost 2 bases and the J gene lost 0 bases, with 11 bases spanning the gap.

This clonotype showed up many times. This chain connects TRBV27 to TRBJ2-5; 11 nucleotides agree with TRBD2. V shed 3 bases and J 5 bases; nucleotides not matched to a gene: 2. The CDR3 is 14 residues long. Germline V gene sequence: CDR1 MNHEY, CDR2 SMNVEV (reference sequence). Written as DNA, the CDR3 is TGTGCCAGCAGTTTGACTAGCGGGGAGGAGACCCAGTACTTC. Translated: CASSLTSGEETQYF.

This clonotype was seen many times. J is TRBJ2-2 and V is TRBV7-9; D unresolved. Germline-derived CDR1 and CDR2 are SEHNR and FQNEAQ (reference sequence). The germline V and J ends were trimmed by 11 bases and 2 bases, with 12 bases remaining between them. The CDR3 is 13 amino acids. The chain's CDR3 is CAPGARNTGELFF. The CDR3 DNA reads TGTGCCCCAGGAGCTAGAAACACCGGGGAGCTGTTTTTT. The entire variable domain, with the rest obtained from reference TRBV7-9 and TRBJ2-2, is as follows: DTGVSQNPRHKITKRGQNVTFRCDPISEHNRLYWYRQTLGQGPEFLTYFQNEAQLEKSRLLSDRFSAERPKGSFSTLEIQRTEQGDSAMYLCAPGARNTGELFFGEGSRLTVL.

This clonotype has just a few counts. The chain uses TRBV20-1 and TRBJ2-7; D call uncertain. CDR1 and CDR2 from the germline V gene are DFQATT and SNEGSKA (reference sequence). The CDR3 covers 12 residues. V gave up 3 bases and J gave up 4 bases, with 10 bases separating them. CDR3 DNA sequence: TGCAGTGCTAGTGGTCAGGCTTACGAGCAGTACTTC. This encodes CSASGQAYEQYF.

This clonotype appeared many times. The rearrangement uses TRBV3-1 and TRBJ2-7; D gene uncertain. The CDR3 has 15 residues. The V end was cut by 0 bases, the J end by 0 bases, with 9 bases between. Germline-derived CDR1 and CDR2 are LGHDT and YNNKEL (reference sequence). CDR3 sequence reads: CASSQEGGDSYEQYF. CDR3 bases: TGTGCCAGCAGCCAAGAGGGTGGGGACTCCTACGAGCAGTACTTC.

This clonotype came up many times. V is TRBV6-2 or TRBV6-3 and J is TRBJ1-1; 8 nucleotides match TRBD1. The CDR3 contains 15 residues. Germline CDR1 and CDR2: MNHEY and SVGEGT. The CDR3: CASAFTTGGKREAFF. CDR3 in DNA: TGTGCGAGCGCCTTTACCACAGGGGGGAAGAGGGAAGCTTTCTTT.

The rearrangement links TRBV3-1 to TRBJ2-7; D gene uncertain. V lost 6 bases and J 2 bases, leaving 8 bases between the germline ends. The length of the CDR3 is 12 residues. Germline CDR1 reads LGHDT; CDR2 reads YNNKEL (reference sequence). The CDR3 here is CASSATPYEQYF. CDR3 coding DNA: TGTGCCAGCAGTGCAACCCCCTACGAGCAGTACTTC.

The chain links TRBV27 to TRBJ2-7; TRBD1 agrees at 12 bases. Germline loops: CDR1 MNHEY, CDR2 SMNVEV (reference sequence). The CDR3 length is 15 residues. V trimming: 5 bases; J trimming: 6 bases; junction bases outside the gene matches: 8. Written as DNA, the CDR3 is TGTGCCAGCAGTCCCGGGACAGGGGGCCTGCTCGAGCAGTACTTC. Translating gives CASSPGTGGLLEQYF.

The gene calls are TRBV3-1 and TRBJ2-1; tentatively, D is TRBD2 (5 bases). V was trimmed by 2 bases and J by 10 bases, leaving 12 bases between them. The CDR3 sequence is 13 residues long. Germline V gives CDR1 LGHDT, CDR2 YNNKEL (reference sequence). CDR3 nucleotides: TGTGCCAGCAGCCAAACCAGAACGGGAGAGCAGTTCTTC. It encodes CASSQTRTGEQFF.

This clonotype was picked up a small number of times. The chain couples TRBV29-1 to TRBJ2-3; D not certain. This CDR3 is 13 amino acids long. Germline lookup yields CDR1 SQVTM and CDR2 ANQGSEA. The CDR3 DNA sequence: TGCAGTGGTTATCCAACTTCCACAGATACGCAGTATTTT. As protein: CSGYPTSTDTQYF.

This clonotype was observed a handful of times. The chain is built from TRBV20-1 and TRBJ1-1, with no clear D. Germline-derived CDR1 and CDR2 are DFQATT and SNEGSKA (reference sequence). The CDR3 totals 20 residues. Trimming shortened V by 0 bases and J by 0 bases, and 26 bases separated the two germline ends. CDR3 DNA sequence: TGCAGTGCTAGAGACAACCTACGAAGCCCTTCCAGATTCATGAACACTGAAGCTTTCTTT. Its protein is CSARDNLRSPSRFMNTEAFF.

This clonotype was counted ten times or more. This rearrangement joins TRBV6-2 or TRBV6-3 to TRBJ2-7; D is unresolved. There are 12 residues in the CDR3. Trimming cost V 2 bases and J 7 bases, with 9 bases left between them. CDR1 and CDR2 (germline): MNHEY, SVGEGT. The CDR3 nucleotides read TGTGCCAGCAGTTACCCCGACCTAGAGCAGTACTTC. Encoded protein: CASSYPDLEQYF.

The gene calls are TRBV19 and TRBJ2-2; the match to TRBD1 covers 11 bases. Germline V gene data show CDR1 as LNHDA and CDR2 as SQIVND (reference sequence). The V segment lost 3 bases and the J segment 2 bases; nucleotides outside the gene matches: 5. The CDR3 has 17 residues. This CDR3 is CASSIIGQGANTGELFF. The CDR3 DNA follows: TGTGCCAGTAGTATTATAGGACAGGGGGCAAACACCGGGGAGCTGTTTTTT.

This clonotype was detected ten times or more. V is TRBV6-1 and J is TRBJ2-3; tentative D call: TRBD2 (6 bases). Deletions cut 3 bases from V and 4 bases from J, with 14 bases between. The CDR3 consists of 15 residues. Looked up from germline, CDR1 is MNHNS and CDR2 is SASEGT. DNA of the CDR3: TGTGCCAGCAGTGAGGGGAGGTTTCAGGCAGATACGCAGTATTTT. Its protein is CASSEGRFQADTQYF.

The chain has TRBV25-1 and TRBJ2-1; 7 positions agree with TRBD2. Germline values: CDR1 MGHDK, CDR2 SYGVNS. V trimming: 5 bases; J trimming: 0 bases; junction bases outside the gene matches: 16. CDR3 size: 19 residues. This CDR3 reads CASSIRASGTVGSYNEQFF. The CDR3 DNA reads as TGTGCCAGCAGTATTCGGGCGAGCGGGACTGTGGGCTCCTACAATGAGCAGTTCTTC.

The V gene is TRBV4-1, the J gene TRBJ2-7; a possible D gene is TRBD2 (6 bases). V lost 1 base to trimming and J lost 4 bases, with 8 bases between them. CDR3 size: 13 residues. Germline V gene lookup returns CDR1 MGHRA and CDR2 YSYEKL. This chain's CDR3 is CASSQVGTYEQYF. The CDR3 nucleotides read TGCGCCAGCAGCCAAGTCGGGACTTACGAGCAGTACTTC.

This clonotype occurred many times. V usage is TRBV12-3 or TRBV12-4 and J usage is TRBJ2-7, with no clear D. The CDR3 has 14 amino acids. Trimming left V 7 bases short and J 5 bases short, with 18 bases between. The CDR3 loop is CASTPFGLGHEQYF. The CDR3, as DNA: TGTGCCAGCACGCCTTTTGGGCTAGGCCACGAGCAGTACTTC.

CDR3 nucleotide sequence: TGTGCCACCAGCAGTCAGGGGTATCAGCCCCAGCATTTT. This codes for CATSSQGYQPQHF. This chain uses TRBV15 with TRBJ1-5, with D possibly matching TRBD1 (6 bases). Germline V gene lookup returns CDR1 LNHNV and CDR2 YYDKDF (reference sequence). The CDR3 length is 13 residues. The ends were cut back, 3 bases at V and 5 bases at J, with 8 bases in the middle.

In this sample, this clonotype turned up many times. The V call is TRBV28, the J call TRBJ2-3; D is possibly TRBD1 (6 bases). The V end was cut by 7 bases, the J end by 3 bases, with 26 bases between. CDR1 is MDHEN, CDR2 SYDVKM, per germline. The CDR3 runs 18 residues. The CDR3 region is CASMAGVWGRGKTDTQYF. CDR3 DNA: TGTGCCAGCATGGCCGGGGTGTGGGGCAGGGGAAAAACAGATACGCAGTATTTT.

This clonotype showed up many times. The rearrangement links TRBV19 to TRBJ1-1; no reliable D call. CDR1 is LNHDA, CDR2 SQIVND, per germline (reference sequence). V lost 1 base and J 0 bases, leaving 6 bases between the germline ends. The CDR3 is 14 residues long. The chain's CDR3 is CASSIGGLNTEAFF. CDR3 DNA sequence: TGTGCCAGTAGTATAGGAGGTTTGAACACTGAAGCTTTCTTT.

Here the CDR3 DNA reads TGTGCCAGCAGCTTAGCGGGGCCCCTCACAGATACGCAGTATTTT. Protein sequence: CASSLAGPLTDTQYF. V gene TRBV7-9 combines with J gene TRBJ2-3, with D maybe TRBD1 (5 bases). V gave up 0 bases and J gave up 2 bases, with 9 bases separating them. The CDR3 spans 15 residues. Germline-derived CDR1 and CDR2 are SEHNR and FQNEAQ (reference sequence).

This chain joins TRBV4-1 and TRBJ1-4; possibly TRBD1 for D (5 bases). V was shortened by 3 bases and J by 10 bases, with 21 bases between the two germline ends. The germline V gene has CDR1 MGHRA and CDR2 YSYEKL. The CDR3 has 16 residues. This CDR3 is CASSHTTGSSRGKLFF. CDR3 nucleotides: TGCGCCAGCAGCCACACTACAGGTTCGTCTCGAGGAAAACTGTTTTTT.

This clonotype appeared once. The rearrangement uses TRBV20-1 and TRBJ1-1; D not resolved. The germline gives CDR1 DFQATT, CDR2 SNEGSKA (reference sequence). V was shortened by 3 bases and J by 0 bases, with 14 bases between the two germline ends. CDR3 size: 15 residues. CDR3 coding DNA: TGCAGTGCTAGTTCGGGGTTCGAGATGAACACTGAAGCTTTCTTT. This gives the protein CSASSGFEMNTEAFF.

This clonotype came up many times. The chain employs TRBV6-1 and TRBJ1-2; no firm D call. Germline-derived CDR1 and CDR2 are MNHNS and SASEGT. This CDR3 is built from 15 residues. V lost 2 bases to trimming and J lost 4 bases, with 14 bases between them. The CDR3 coding sequence is TGTGCCAGCAGTGAAACGGGGAGAAGACCCTATGGCTACACCTTC. Its translation is CASSETGRRPYGYTF.